This TCR beta chain emerged from a study of T cell responses to AZD1222 COVID-19 vaccine. Study-wide background: The analysis combined second doses at about 4 or about 12 weeks. General study points: Baseline antibody screening turned up just six or seven seropositive AZD1222 recipients.

Some clones are missing from TCRdb's copy, which holds only in-frame ones; the method was immunoSEQ multiplex PCR. Found here are 130,000 to 150,000 clones, around 90% of them singletons; the top ten hold 2.5% to 3%. The V and J ends lost 2 bases and 3 bases respectively, with 6 bases between them. Germline lookup yields CDR1 SGHNT and CDR2 YENEEA. The length of the CDR3 is 13 residues. This clone was detected once. Its antigen is unknown. The rearrangement links TRBV11-3 to TRBJ2-3; D is ambiguous. Material: peripheral blood, obtained on day 0 of AZD1222 vaccination. The TCR sequence derives from an adult in good health. CDR3 residues: CASSLYPTDTQYF. CDR3 bases: TGTGCCAGCAGCTTATATCCGACAGATACGCAGTATTTT.